A single sample gave rise to the 10 T cell receptor beta chains below, sequenced in a study of blood T cells in healthy people across ages. Primed by a sample-barcoded 5' primer and a J-beta primer mix, a second PCR proceeded for roughly 7 to 12 cycles. TCRdb called the 5' RACE reads again in MiXCR, with one record for every CDR3 protein. Here the sample spans some 1.5 million distinct CDR3 sequences, roughly 27% being singletons. Sequencing used blood. These receptors were collected from a woman in her twenties or thirties in good health.

This chain joins TRBV7-9 and TRBJ2-5; D may match TRBD1 or TRBD2 (5 bases each). Gene TRBJ2-7 matches the end of the DNA better, so the J call may be wrong. CDR1 and CDR2 from the germline V gene are SEHNR and FQNEAQ (reference sequence). The CDR3 loop spans 14 amino acids. The DNA for the CDR3 is TGTGCCAGCAGCTTAGCTTCCAGGGACCACGAGCAGTACTTC. This sequence encodes CASSLASRDHEQYF.

This sequence joins TRBV5-5 and TRBJ2-1; D gene uncertain. The germline CDR1 and CDR2 sequences are SGHKS and YYEKEE (reference sequence). The CDR3 is 14 amino acids. The germline V and J ends were trimmed by 5 bases and 10 bases, with 19 bases remaining between them. The chain's CDR3 is CASSYRWGSHEQFF. DNA of the CDR3: TGTGCCAGCAGTTACCGGTGGGGAAGTCACGAGCAGTTCTTC.

This clonotype was seen only a few times. The rearrangement links TRBV5-1 to TRBJ1-4; a weak D match, TRBD1 (5 bases). CDR1 is SGHRS, CDR2 YFSETQ, per germline. The length of the CDR3 is 15 residues. V was cut by 6 bases and J by 6 bases, with 18 bases left in between. The CDR3 DNA reads as TGCGCCAGCAAACCCTACGGGGCCGGAGATGAAAAACTGTTTTTT. This codes for CASKPYGAGDEKLFF.

Ten or more counts support this clonotype. V usage is TRBV6-5 and J usage is TRBJ2-1; 9 nucleotides line up with TRBD1. The CDR3 loop spans 15 amino acids. CDR1 is MNHEY and CDR2 is SVGAGI in the germline V gene. Trimming at V came to 4 bases and at J to 5 bases, leaving 6 bases not matched to a gene. CDR3 sequence (DNA): TGTGCCAGCAGTTCAACAGGGGGCTACGACAATGAGCAGTTCTTC. This translates into CASSSTGGYDNEQFF.

About this clonotype itself: Possible read error: a much larger clone is one base away. The genes are TRBV29-1 and TRBJ2-3, with TRBD2 matching over 12 bases. Germline CDR1 and CDR2: SQVTM and ANQGSEA. CDR3 length: 15 residues. The CDR3 spells CNLTGLAGSTDTQYF. CDR3 DNA sequence: TGCAACTTAACGGGACTAGCGGGTTCCACAGATACGCAGTATTTT.

On this clonotype: This may be a read error, as it is one base from a much larger clone. V and J are TRBV20-1 and TRBJ2-7, with 7 nucleotides matching TRBD2. CDR3 size: 12 residues. Per the germline V gene, CDR1 is DFQATT and CDR2 is SNEGSKA (reference sequence). The CDR3 region is CRAMAGAFEQYF. The CDR3 DNA reads as TGCAGGGCTATGGCGGGAGCTTTCGAGCAGTACTTC.

About this clonotype: A read error may explain this, as a much larger clone is one base away. The chain couples TRBV11-2 to TRBJ2-5; TRBD2 aligns across 10 bases. The CDR3 is made up of 16 amino acids. Germline CDR1 is SGHAT and CDR2 is FQNNGV. V trimming: 5 bases; J trimming: 11 bases; junction bases outside the gene matches: 17. CDR3 amino acids: CASSLRPAGGLEEQYF. The CDR3 nucleotides read TGTGCCAGCAGCCTAAGACCAGCGGGAGGGCTAGAGGAGCAGTACTTC. Combining the CDR3 with reference TRBV11-2 and TRBJ2-5 gives the whole variable domain EAGVAQSPRYKIIEKRQSVAFWCNPISGHATLYWYQQILGQGPKLLIQFQNNGVVDDSQLPKDRFSAERLKGVDSTLKIQPAKLEDSAVYLCASSLRPAGGLEEQYFGPGTRLLVL.

V usage is TRBV5-1 and J usage is TRBJ2-3; the match to TRBD2 covers 9 bases. With 3 bases clipped from V and 1 base from J, the junction kept 9 bases outside the gene matches. There are 17 residues in the CDR3. Per the germline V gene, CDR1 is SGHRS and CDR2 is YFSETQ. CDR3 bases: TGCGCCAGCAGCTCGGCAGTTAGCGGGGGCGGCACAGATACGCAGTATTTT. Its translation is CASSSAVSGGGTDTQYF.

This clonotype came up a few times. The rearrangement links TRBV5-5 to TRBJ2-6; perhaps TRBD1 as D (5 bases). The CDR3 has 17 residues. V shed 2 bases and J shed 1 base, with 13 bases lying between them. Germline V CDR1 and CDR2: SGHKS, YYEKEE (reference sequence). The CDR3 sequence is CASSFEGVASGANVLTF. The CDR3 DNA reads as TGTGCCAGCAGCTTTGAAGGGGTCGCGTCTGGGGCCAACGTCCTGACTTTC. Supplemented by reference TRBV5-5 and TRBJ2-6, the full variable domain reads DAGVTQSPTHLIKTRGQQVTLRCSPISGHKSVSWYQQVLGQGPQFIFQYYEKEERGRGNFPDRFSARQFPNYSSELNVNALLLGDSALYLCASSFEGVASGANVLTFGAGSRLTVL.

This clonotype was observed at least ten times. The chain has TRBV28 and TRBJ2-5; tentative D call: TRBD1 (6 bases). The CDR3 consists of 17 residues. Per germline, CDR1 MDHEN and CDR2 SYDVKM. V lost 1 base and J lost 5, with 20 bases in between. CDR3 region: CASSLSRDTVRGETQYF. The DNA for the CDR3 is TGTGCCAGCAGTTTATCTCGGGACACCGTTAGAGGGGAGACCCAGTACTTC.